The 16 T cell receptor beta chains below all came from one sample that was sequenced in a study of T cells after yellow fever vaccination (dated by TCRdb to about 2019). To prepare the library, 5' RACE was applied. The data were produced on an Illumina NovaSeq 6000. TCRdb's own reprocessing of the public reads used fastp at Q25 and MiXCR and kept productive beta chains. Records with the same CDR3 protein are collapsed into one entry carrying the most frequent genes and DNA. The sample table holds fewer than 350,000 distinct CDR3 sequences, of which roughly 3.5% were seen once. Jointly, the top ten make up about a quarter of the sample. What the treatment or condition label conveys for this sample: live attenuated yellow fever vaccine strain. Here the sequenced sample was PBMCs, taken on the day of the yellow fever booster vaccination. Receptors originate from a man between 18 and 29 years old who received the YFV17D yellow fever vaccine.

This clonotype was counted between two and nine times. DNA of the CDR3: TGTGCCAGCAGTTTATCCTCCGTGGGAGAGACCCAGTACTTC. It codes for CASSLSSVGETQYF. The chain carries TRBV28 and TRBJ2-5; D call uncertain. This CDR3 comprises 14 residues. V was trimmed by 1 base and J by 4 bases, leaving 10 bases between them. CDR1 MDHEN and CDR2 SYDVKM come from the germline V gene.

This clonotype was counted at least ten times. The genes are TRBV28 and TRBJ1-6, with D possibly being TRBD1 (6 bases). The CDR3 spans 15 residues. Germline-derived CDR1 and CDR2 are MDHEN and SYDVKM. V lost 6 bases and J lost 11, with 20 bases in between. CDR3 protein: CASRFTRGADPPLHF. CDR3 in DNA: TGTGCCAGCAGGTTTACCAGGGGCGCCGATCCACCCCTCCACTTT.

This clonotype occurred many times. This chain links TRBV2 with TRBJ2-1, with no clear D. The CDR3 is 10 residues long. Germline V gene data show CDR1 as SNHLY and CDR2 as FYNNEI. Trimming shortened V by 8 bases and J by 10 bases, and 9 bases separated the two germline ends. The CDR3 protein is CASPEEEQFF. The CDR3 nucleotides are TGTGCCAGCCCGGAAGAAGAGCAGTTCTTC.

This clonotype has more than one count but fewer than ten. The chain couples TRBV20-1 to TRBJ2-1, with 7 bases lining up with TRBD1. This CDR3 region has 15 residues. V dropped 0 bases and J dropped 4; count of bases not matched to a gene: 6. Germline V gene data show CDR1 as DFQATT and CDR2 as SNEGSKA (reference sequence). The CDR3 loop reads CSARDRTGDYNEQFF. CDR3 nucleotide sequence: TGCAGTGCTAGAGATCGGACAGGAGATTACAATGAGCAGTTCTTC.

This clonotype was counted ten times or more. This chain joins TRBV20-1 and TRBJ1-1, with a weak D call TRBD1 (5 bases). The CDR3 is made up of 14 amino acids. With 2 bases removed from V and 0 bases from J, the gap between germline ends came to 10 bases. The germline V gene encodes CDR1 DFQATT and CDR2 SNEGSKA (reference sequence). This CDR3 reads CSARRPGMNTEAFF. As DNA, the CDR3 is TGCAGTGCTAGACGACCAGGGATGAACACTGAAGCTTTCTTT.

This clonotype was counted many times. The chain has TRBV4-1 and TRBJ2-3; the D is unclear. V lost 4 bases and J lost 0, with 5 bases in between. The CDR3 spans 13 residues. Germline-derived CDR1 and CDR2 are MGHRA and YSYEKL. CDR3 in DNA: TGCGCCAGCAGCCGAATTAGCACAGATACGCAGTATTTT. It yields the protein CASSRISTDTQYF.

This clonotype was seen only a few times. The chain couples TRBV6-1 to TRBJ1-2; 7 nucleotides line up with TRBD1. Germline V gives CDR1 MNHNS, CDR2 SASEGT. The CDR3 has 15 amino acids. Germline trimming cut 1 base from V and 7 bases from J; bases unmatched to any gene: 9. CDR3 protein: CASSEEETGTFGYTF. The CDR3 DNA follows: TGTGCCAGCAGTGAAGAGGAGACAGGGACCTTTGGCTACACCTTC.

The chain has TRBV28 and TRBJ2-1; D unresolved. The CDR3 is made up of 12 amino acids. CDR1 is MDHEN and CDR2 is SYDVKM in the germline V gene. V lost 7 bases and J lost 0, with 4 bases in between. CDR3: CASKSSYNEQFF. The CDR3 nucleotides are TGTGCCAGCAAGAGCTCCTACAATGAGCAGTTCTTC.

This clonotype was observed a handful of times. This chain's CDR3 is CASFPGGAQETQYF. CDR3 DNA sequence: TGCGCCAGCTTCCCTGGGGGGGCACAAGAGACCCAGTACTTC. V gene TRBV5-1 combines with J gene TRBJ2-5; D possibly corresponds to TRBD2 (7 bases). The CDR3 extends over 14 amino acids. Germline CDR1 SGHRS, CDR2 YFSETQ. V lost 7 bases to trimming and J lost 2 bases, with 15 bases between them.

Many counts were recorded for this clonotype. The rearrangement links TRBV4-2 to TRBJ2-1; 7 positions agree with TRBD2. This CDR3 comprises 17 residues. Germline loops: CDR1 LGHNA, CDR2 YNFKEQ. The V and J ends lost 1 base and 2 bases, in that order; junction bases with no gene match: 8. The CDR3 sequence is CASSQGVGGSTYNEQFF. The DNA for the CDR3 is TGTGCCAGCAGCCAAGGTGTGGGGGGGTCTACCTACAATGAGCAGTTCTTC.

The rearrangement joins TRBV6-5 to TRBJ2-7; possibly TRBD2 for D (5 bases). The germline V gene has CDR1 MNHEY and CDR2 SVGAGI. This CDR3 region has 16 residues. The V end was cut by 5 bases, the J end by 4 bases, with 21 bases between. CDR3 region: CASSTDSLGVSYEQYF. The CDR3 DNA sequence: TGTGCCAGCAGTACGGACTCCCTTGGGGTTAGTTACGAGCAGTACTTC.

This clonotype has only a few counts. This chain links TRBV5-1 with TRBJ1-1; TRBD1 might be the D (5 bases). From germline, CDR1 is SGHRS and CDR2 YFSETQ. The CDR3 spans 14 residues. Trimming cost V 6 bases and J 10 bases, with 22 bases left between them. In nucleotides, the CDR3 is TGCGCCAGCAAAGGAGAGGGAGCGGGGGGGACAGCTTTCTTT. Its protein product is CASKGEGAGGTAFF.

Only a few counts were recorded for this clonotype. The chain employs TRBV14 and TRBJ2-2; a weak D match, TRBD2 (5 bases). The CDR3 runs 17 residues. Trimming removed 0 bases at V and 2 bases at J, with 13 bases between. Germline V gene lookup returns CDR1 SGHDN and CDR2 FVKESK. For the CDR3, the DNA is TGTGCCAGCAGCCAAGATACAAGGACGGGAAACACCGGGGAGCTGTTTTTT. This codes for CASSQDTRTGNTGELFF.

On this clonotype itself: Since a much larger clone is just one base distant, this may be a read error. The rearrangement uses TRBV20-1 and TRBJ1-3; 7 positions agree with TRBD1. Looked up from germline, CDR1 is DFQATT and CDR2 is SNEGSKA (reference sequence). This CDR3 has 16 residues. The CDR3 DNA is TGCAGTGCTAGCGAAAACAGGGGATTTTCTGGAATCACCATATATTTT. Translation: CSASENRGFSGITIYF.

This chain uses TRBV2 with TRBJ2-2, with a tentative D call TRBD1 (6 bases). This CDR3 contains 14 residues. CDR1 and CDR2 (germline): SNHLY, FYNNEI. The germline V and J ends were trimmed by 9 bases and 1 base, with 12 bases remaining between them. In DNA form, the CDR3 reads TGTGCCAGTTACCGGGACAAGAACACCGGGGAGCTGTTTTTT. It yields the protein CASYRDKNTGELFF.

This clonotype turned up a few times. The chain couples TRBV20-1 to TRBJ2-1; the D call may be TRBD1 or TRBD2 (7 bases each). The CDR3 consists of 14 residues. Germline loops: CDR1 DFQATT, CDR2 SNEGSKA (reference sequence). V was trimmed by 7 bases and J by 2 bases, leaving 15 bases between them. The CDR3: CSVPGGAAYNEQFF. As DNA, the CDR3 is TGCAGTGTACCAGGGGGGGCCGCCTACAATGAGCAGTTCTTC.